The sequence of this T cell receptor (beta chain) was determined in a study of CD8 T cells in Susac syndrome. RNA totalling roughly 0.45 to 1 ug underwent reverse transcription with random hexamers. In TCRdb, the immunoSEQ multiplex PCR reads were re-called with MiXCR into one record per CDR3 protein. The sample yields roughly 200,000 distinct CDR3 sequences, approximately 95% seen once. The specimen sequenced was CD4+ T cells from PBMCs. The TCR originated in a human donor with multiple sclerosis.

Here the CDR3 reads CATSDGGQGASNEQFF. As DNA, the CDR3 is TGTGCCACCAGTGACGGGGGACAGGGGGCGAGCAATGAGCAGTTCTTC. The genes are TRBV24-1 and TRBJ2-1, with TRBD1 matching over 12 bases. The CDR3 is 16 amino acids. V dropped 4 bases and J dropped 6; count of bases not matched to a gene: 6. Germline V gives CDR1 KGHDR, CDR2 SFDVKD.